This T cell receptor (beta chain) was captured in a study of preoperative IRX-2 immunotherapy in early breast cancer. Assay used: immunoSEQ multiplex PCR; TCRdb lists only in-frame clones, some missing. The sample lists around 25,000 clones; 85% to 95% were seen once. The treatment denotes: preoperative locoregional IRX-2 cytokine immunotherapy. Preoperative locoregional IRX-2 cytokine immunotherapy was tested in the phase Ib source study. The CDR3 spans 19 residues. CDR1 SGHRS and CDR2 YFSETQ come from the germline V gene. V was shortened by 0 bases and J by 0 bases, with 20 bases between the two germline ends.

The chain couples TRBV5-1 to TRBJ2-3; D tentatively fits TRBD1 or TRBD2 (6 bases each). Sequences were derived from tumor tissue, sampled after IRX-2 immunotherapy. This receptor was taken from a human donor with breast cancer. The CDR3 protein is CASSLALVDGGLSTDTQYF. The CDR3 region has the DNA TGCGCCAGCAGCTTGGCACTAGTAGACGGGGGCCTTAGCACAGATACGCAGTATTTT.